One and the same sample provided the 31 T cell receptor beta chains below, sequenced in a study of T cells in Graves' hyperthyroidism and ophthalmopathy. The investigators amplified TCR beta CDR3 regions from RNA transcripts. First-round RT-PCR with HTBI primers amplified the TCR CDR3 region. TCRdb reprocessed the multiplex PCR reads with MiXCR, giving one entry per CDR3 protein. Among about 500,000 distinct CDR3 sequences listed, about 16% were seen once. Sequencing was done on a sample of blood. These receptors came from a young woman with Graves' ophthalmopathy.

To note about this clonotype: This may come from a read error, since a much larger clone is one base off. The rearrangement links TRBV3-1 to TRBJ1-2; D remains ambiguous. This CDR3 comprises 16 residues. The germline gives CDR1 LGHDT, CDR2 YNNKEL (reference sequence). Trimming left V 4 bases short and J 8 bases short, with 23 bases between. The CDR3 DNA reads TGTGCCAGCAGCCGAGATCCTGGAGACAAATCGGGAGGCTACACCTTC. This encodes CASSRDPGDKSGGYTF.

With respect to this clonotype: One end of the junction fails to match germline, which may point to a read error. The rearrangement uses TRBV25-1 and TRBJ2-2; a possible D gene is TRBD2 (7 bases). This CDR3 comprises 18 residues. CDR1 is MGHDK, CDR2 SYGVNS, per germline. CDR3 coding DNA: TGTGCCAGCAGTGAATTGGGCGGGAGTCAAAGGGACACCGGGGAGCTGGTTTTT. Its protein product is CASSELGGSQRDTGELVF.

The sample holds a few counts of this clonotype. This is likely a read error, given that the CDR3 carries no conserved phenylalanine or tryptophan at its end. J is TRBJ2-7 and V is TRBV28, with unresolved D. The germline V gene encodes CDR1 MDHEN and CDR2 SYDVKM. This CDR3 is 12 amino acids long. The germline V and J ends were trimmed by 6 bases and 3 bases, with 9 bases remaining between them. The CDR3, as DNA: TGTGCCAGCAGGCTCACAGACTACGAGCAGTACCTC. Residues: CASRLTDYEQYL.

This clonotype was counted only a few times. The chain uses TRBV24-1 and TRBJ2-7; D is ambiguous. The CDR3 extends over 13 amino acids. V was cut by 0 bases and J by 3 bases, with 5 bases left in between. Germline values: CDR1 KGHDR, CDR2 SFDVKD. The CDR3 nucleotides are TGTGCCACCAGTGATTTGAGGCACTACGAGCAGTACTTC. The encoded protein is CATSDLRHYEQYF.

This chain connects TRBV6-1 to TRBJ2-7; no clear D. Germline V gene lookup returns CDR1 MNHNS and CDR2 SASEGT. The CDR3 contains 14 residues. The V end was cut by 5 bases, the J end by 2 bases, with 13 bases between. CDR3 DNA: TGTGCCAGCAGTAGGGCGGATATAACCTACGAGCAGTACTTC. As protein: CASSRADITYEQYF.

This clonotype turned up a few times. V usage is TRBV27 and J usage is TRBJ1-2; D gene ambiguous. V lost 3 bases to trimming and J lost 4 bases, with 18 bases between them. There are 16 residues in the CDR3. Germline values: CDR1 MNHEY, CDR2 SMNVEV (reference sequence). DNA for the CDR3: TGTGCCAGCAGTTTTATAACGACCTCGCGTAGCTATGGCTACACCTTC. This codes for CASSFITTSRSYGYTF.

The V gene is TRBV19, the J gene TRBJ2-7, with D uncertain. This CDR3 has 13 residues. Germline-derived CDR1 and CDR2 are LNHDA and SQIVND (reference sequence). V was pared by 7 bases and J by 0 bases, with 10 bases between. CDR3 DNA: TGTGCCAGTATTACAACGTTCTCCTACGAGCAGTACTTC. Translation: CASITTFSYEQYF.

This clonotype was observed at least ten times. The rearrangement links TRBV11-2 to TRBJ1-4, with D unclear. Germline CDR1 reads SGHAT; CDR2 reads FQNNGV. V was cut by 5 bases and J by 5 bases, with 15 bases left in between. CDR3 length: 15 residues. The CDR3 here is CASSRRLRGNEKLFF. The CDR3 nucleotides are TGTGCCAGCAGCCGAAGGTTGAGAGGGAATGAAAAACTGTTTTTT.

The gene calls are TRBV19 and TRBJ2-1, with D possibly being TRBD2 (5 bases). Trimming pared 1 base from V and 8 bases from J, leaving 12 bases between. The CDR3 runs to 14 residues. Germline lookup yields CDR1 LNHDA and CDR2 SQIVND (reference sequence). CDR3 protein: CASSIGTLGDEQFF. The CDR3 DNA reads as TGTGCCAGTAGTATAGGGACTTTAGGCGATGAGCAGTTCTTC.

A few counts support this clonotype. The V gene is TRBV12-5, the J gene TRBJ2-2; weak D call: TRBD2 (6 bases). This CDR3 is 16 amino acids long. V lost 1 base and J 4 bases, leaving 13 bases between the germline ends. CDR1 LGHNT and CDR2 FRNRAP come from the germline V gene. CDR3 in DNA: TGTGCTAGTGGTTTGGCTAAGCGGGCCTCCACCGGGGAGCTGTTTTTT. This codes for CASGLAKRASTGELFF.

A few counts support this clonotype. The CDR3 region has the DNA TGCGCCAGCAGCCAAGAAGGACTGGCCTTCACAGATACGCAGTATTTT. Translation gives CASSQEGLAFTDTQYF. The chain couples TRBV4-1 to TRBJ2-3, with a possible D match to TRBD2 (5 bases). The germline gives CDR1 MGHRA, CDR2 YSYEKL. This CDR3 is built from 16 residues. The V and J ends lost 0 bases and 2 bases respectively, with 12 bases between them.

This clonotype has ten or more counts. The chain uses TRBV5-1 and TRBJ2-2; perhaps TRBD2 as D (6 bases). Germline loops: CDR1 SGHRS, CDR2 YFSETQ. The CDR3 totals 14 residues. V lost 4 bases, J lost 2 bases, and 9 bases lay in between. CDR3 loop: CASSAGLNTGELFF. The CDR3 nucleotides are TGCGCCAGCAGCGCGGGACTCAACACCGGGGAGCTGTTTTTT. The full variable domain, in which reference TRBV5-1 and TRBJ2-2 provide the parts outside the CDR3, is KAGVTQTPRYLIKTRGQQVTLSCSPISGHRSVSWYQQTPGQGLQFLFEYFSETQRNKGNFPGRFSGRQFSNSRSEMNVSTLELGDSALYLCASSAGLNTGELFFGEGSRLTVL.

There are many counts of this clonotype. The chain combines TRBV30 with TRBJ2-1; TRBD1 aligns across 8 bases. The ends lost 2 bases at V and 3 bases at J; junction bases unmatched: 6. The CDR3 consists of 15 residues. The germline CDR1 and CDR2 sequences are GTSNPN and SVGIG (reference sequence). CDR3 bases: TGTGCCTGGAGTTACGGACAGGGTAACTACAATGAGCAGTTCTTC. It is translated as CAWSYGQGNYNEQFF.

This clonotype occurred a few times. The genes are TRBV5-1 and TRBJ2-1; possibly TRBD2 for D (7 bases). V gave up 2 bases and J gave up 6 bases, with 12 bases separating them. The CDR3 sequence is 14 residues long. Germline lookup yields CDR1 SGHRS and CDR2 YFSETQ. CDR3 protein: CASSLGGAGNEQFF. CDR3 nucleotide sequence: TGCGCCAGCAGCTTAGGGGGGGCCGGCAATGAGCAGTTCTTC.

This clonotype occurred a few times. V and J are TRBV28 and TRBJ2-5, with 10 bases lining up with TRBD2. The CDR3 loop spans 16 amino acids. Germline trimming cut 4 bases from V and 2 bases from J; bases unmatched to any gene: 7. Per the germline V gene, CDR1 is MDHEN and CDR2 is SYDVKM. The CDR3 protein is CASSSPSGSGQETQYF. The CDR3 DNA is TGTGCCAGCAGTTCACCTAGCGGGAGCGGGCAAGAGACCCAGTACTTC.

This chain links TRBV7-9 with TRBJ2-5, with D perhaps matching TRBD1 (5 bases). The CDR3 length is 15 residues. Germline values: CDR1 SEHNR, CDR2 FQNEAQ (reference sequence). The ends were cut back, 4 bases at V and 0 bases at J, with 12 bases in the middle. The CDR3 here is CASSSRVTNQETQYF. CDR3 DNA: TGTGCCAGCAGCTCCAGGGTTACTAACCAAGAGACCCAGTACTTC.

V gene TRBV25-1 combines with J gene TRBJ2-5; 9 nucleotides match TRBD1. There are 15 residues in the CDR3. Germline values: CDR1 MGHDK, CDR2 SYGVNS. V shed 4 bases and J 5 bases; nucleotides not matched to a gene: 8. CDR3 nucleotide sequence: TGTGCCAGCAGTGCCAACAGGGGGCGCGGGGAGACCCAGTACTTC. Translated, it gives CASSANRGRGETQYF.

In its sample, this clonotype was seen many times. The chain recombines TRBV3-1 with TRBJ2-1; D remains unclear. Germline V gene data show CDR1 as LGHDT and CDR2 as YNNKEL (reference sequence). This CDR3 spans 13 amino acids. Trimming removed 1 base at V and 8 bases at J, with 9 bases between. CDR3: CASSQGAHDEQFF. Written as DNA, the CDR3 is TGTGCCAGCAGCCAAGGTGCCCACGATGAGCAGTTCTTC.

This clonotype was detected a few times. V usage is TRBV7-9 and J usage is TRBJ1-1, with D tentatively TRBD1 (5 bases). The V end lost 3 bases, the J end lost 3 bases, and 11 bases lay between the germline ends. CDR3 size: 14 residues. Germline V gene lookup returns CDR1 SEHNR and CDR2 FQNEAQ (reference sequence). CDR3 region: CASSFRWGDTEAFF. The CDR3 bases are TGTGCCAGCAGCTTTCGTTGGGGGGACACTGAAGCTTTCTTT. The variable domain in full, completed from reference TRBV7-9 and TRBJ1-1, reads DTGVSQNPRHKITKRGQNVTFRCDPISEHNRLYWYRQTLGQGPEFLTYFQNEAQLEKSRLLSDRFSAERPKGSFSTLEIQRTEQGDSAMYLCASSFRWGDTEAFFGQGTRLTVV.

This clonotype has more than one count but fewer than ten. The chain combines TRBV20-1 with TRBJ2-2; TRBD1 matches at 7 bases. The CDR3 runs 14 residues. V shed 8 bases and J 3 bases; nucleotides not matched to a gene: 9. Germline CDR1 DFQATT, CDR2 SNEGSKA (reference sequence). The CDR3 sequence is CSLRSRGYTGELFF. CDR3 nucleotide sequence: TGCAGTCTCCGTTCCAGGGGGTACACCGGGGAGCTGTTTTTT.

This clonotype has just a few counts. This chain connects TRBV20-1 to TRBJ2-3; D gene uncertain. The CDR3 has 13 residues. Between the trimmed V and J ends, which lost 6 bases and 1 base, there was a span of 11 bases. The V gene's germline CDR1 is DFQATT and CDR2 SNEGSKA (reference sequence). CDR3 residues: CSAPSQGTDTQYF. CDR3 sequence (DNA): TGCAGTGCCCCGTCCCAGGGCACAGATACGCAGTATTTT.

This clonotype was observed a few times. The rearrangement links TRBV6-2 or TRBV6-3 to TRBJ2-7; D assignment may be TRBD1 or TRBD2 (5 bases each). V lost 5 bases to trimming and J lost 2 bases, with 16 bases between them. The germline gives CDR1 MNHEY, CDR2 SVGEGT. CDR3 size: 15 residues. CDR3 in amino acids: CASSGSLRDPYEQYF. The CDR3 DNA reads TGTGCCAGCAGTGGTTCCCTGAGGGACCCCTACGAGCAGTACTTC.

Only a few counts were recorded for this clonotype. The chain couples TRBV6-5 to TRBJ1-3; D gene uncertain. The CDR3 length is 16 residues. Germline CDR1 reads MNHEY; CDR2 reads SVGAGI. V lost 2 bases, J lost 0 bases, and 11 bases lay in between. CDR3 region: CASSYDVFSSGNTIYF. In nucleotides, the CDR3 is TGTGCCAGCAGTTACGATGTCTTCAGCTCTGGAAACACCATATATTTT.

This clonotype was recorded at least ten times. This chain uses TRBV20-1 with TRBJ2-7; D not certain. The CDR3 length is 13 residues. Trimming stripped 7 bases from V and 3 bases from J, with 16 bases between. Germline V gene data show CDR1 as DFQATT and CDR2 as SNEGSKA (reference sequence). The CDR3 DNA reads as TGCAGTGAAATTGTGGGCGACCTCTACGAGCAGTACTTC. Amino acids: CSEIVGDLYEQYF.

A few counts support this clonotype. This sequence joins TRBV10-3 and TRBJ2-7; 9 bases map to TRBD2. Germline CDR1 and CDR2: ENHRY and SYGVKD. The CDR3 runs 16 residues. J lost 2 bases, V lost 3 bases, and 8 bases had no gene match. The CDR3 DNA reads TGTGCCATCAGTGACCGACGACTAGCGGATGCCTACGAGCAGTACTTC. Translation: CAISDRRLADAYEQYF.

This chain links TRBV29-1 with TRBJ2-5, with 7 positions matching TRBD1. The CDR3 consists of 12 residues. V lost 5 bases, J lost 2 bases, and 2 bases stayed unmatched. Germline loops: CDR1 SQVTM, CDR2 ANQGSEA. The CDR3 sequence: CSVRQGQETQYF. CDR3 sequence (DNA): TGCAGCGTTAGACAGGGTCAAGAGACCCAGTACTTC.

This clonotype was found a few times. The V call is TRBV27, the J call TRBJ2-1; D remains ambiguous. CDR3 length equals 12 residues. Germline CDR1 and CDR2: MNHEY and SMNVEV (reference sequence). Trimming took off 5 bases at V and 3 bases at J, with 5 bases between the two ends. CDR3 coding DNA: TGTGCCAGCAGTACAGTCTACAATGAGCAGTTCTTC. It encodes CASSTVYNEQFF.

This clonotype was recorded many times. The chain combines TRBV7-8 with TRBJ2-1; D gene uncertain. Trimming removed 4 bases from V and 4 bases from J, with 8 bases in between. This CDR3 has 13 amino acids. The germline gives CDR1 SGHVS, CDR2 FQNEAQ. The CDR3 loop is CASSSSRYNEQFF. CDR3 sequence (DNA): TGTGCCAGCAGCTCGTCACGGTACAATGAGCAGTTCTTC.

This clonotype showed up many times. This chain joins TRBV20-1 and TRBJ2-7; 9 nucleotides agree with TRBD1. The CDR3 length is 15 residues. Losses at the gene ends were 6 bases for V and 2 bases for J; bases not matched to a gene: 11. CDR1 is DFQATT and CDR2 is SNEGSKA in the germline V gene (reference sequence). This CDR3 reads CSAPYGQGFAYEQYF. CDR3 DNA: TGCAGTGCCCCTTACGGACAGGGGTTCGCCTACGAGCAGTACTTC.

This chain connects TRBV5-1 to TRBJ2-1; 7 positions match TRBD2. The CDR3 totals 15 residues. CDR1 is SGHRS, CDR2 YFSETQ, per germline. V was pared by 6 bases and J by 0 bases, with 6 bases of the junction left unmatched. Here the CDR3 reads CASTLSGLSYNEQFF. The DNA for the CDR3 is TGCGCCAGCACCCTTAGCGGGCTCTCCTACAATGAGCAGTTCTTC.

This clonotype was seen a few times. The gene calls are TRBV29-1 and TRBJ2-5; D is possibly TRBD2 (7 bases). V was cut by 2 bases and J by 5 bases, with 15 bases left in between. Germline CDR1 is SQVTM and CDR2 is ANQGSEA. The CDR3 is 14 amino acids. CDR3 nucleotides: TGCAGCGTTGAAAGGGGGGGTATAATTGAGACCCAGTACTTC. Its translation: CSVERGGIIETQYF.